This T cell receptor (beta chain) was captured by sequencing in a study of cytomegalovirus exposure and HLA in healthy donors (dated by TCRdb to 2016 to 2017). Broadly, across the study: An earlier analysis of approximately 640 of the donors reported about 290 Gb of sequence data and 117 million unique TCR beta sequences from some 180 million T cells. An early release that covered 500 to 800 HLA-typed donors contained approximately 290 gigabases of sequencing data and tens of millions of unique TCR sequences. Among the approximately 400 genotyped donors, about 85% belonged to the genetic ancestry cluster associated with self-reported Caucasian donors. The aim of the study was to test whether cataloging public T cell receptors could identify signatures of past pathogen exposure. Using immunosequencing, the study profiled T cell repertoires from around 670 subjects and related those repertoires to cytomegalovirus serostatus. A separate validation cohort of more than 100 different subjects was used in addition to the approximately 700-subject first cohort. To predict cytomegalovirus infection status, the study brought together high-throughput TCR immunosequencing, statistical association of individual TCRs with disease status, and machine learning. To study patterns of TCR occurrence, a later analysis re-analyzed previously published TCR beta repertoires from several hundred donors and added high-resolution HLA genotyping. Rather than using new phenotypic data, the later analysis identified candidate immune exposures from TCR beta sequences and from how often those sequences occurred across donors. An earlier analysis of approximately 630 of the donors applied high-throughput TCR beta sequencing to assess whether each TCR beta V gene segment acted as functional or pseudogenic. Donor age, sex, ethnicity and CMV serostatus were compiled alongside the repertoire data. A later genetic analysis used genome-wide SNP genotypes for 398 of the 666 donors, treating that subset as a discovery cohort. Every discovery cohort repertoire had been produced on one sequencing platform. Class I and class II HLA loci were covered by the typing at four-digit resolution. Typing coverage varied by locus: about 620-640 donors for A, B, C, DRB1 and DQB1; approximately 520 for DQA1; more than 600 for DPA1; approximately 470 for DPB1. Four to six DR-DQ haplotypes were handled as single units for association and clustering, since linkage in the cohort was strong. Across around 400 genotyped donors of the cohort, an average of approximately 240,000 unique TCR beta nucleotide sequences per donor were sequenced, and roughly 20% of those sequences were non-productive. What the authors observed across the whole study: An earlier analysis of 450 to 750 of the donors showed that most TCR beta V segments appeared in productive rearrangements either about 87% or about 30% of the time, which broadly matched IMGT annotations. A later analysis reported that several top co-occurrence clusters appeared linked to parvovirus B19, influenza, CMV and Epstein-Barr virus. Sequencing depth was assumed to be roughly uniform across donors in the presence/absence analyses, though that assumption may not hold. A later analysis found that TCR association rates varied across HLA loci, with DRB1 alleles showing the most associated TCRs and HLA-C alleles the fewest. In a later analysis, some 18,000 TCR beta sequences were associated with specific HLA alleles at a false discovery rate of 0.05. In vitro tests confirmed that three of the cytomegalovirus-associated TCR beta chains recognize cytomegalovirus antigens. Roughly 15 rarely observed V segments, including chromosome 9 orphons, were excluded from the earlier analysis of about 600 of the donors because counts were too low. The classifier was reported to diagnose cytomegalovirus status with high specificity and sensitivity in both the original and validation cohorts. The authors suggested that the approach could potentially be extended to other disease states and immunological phenotypes. An association between a missense DCLRE1C variant and V-gene and J-gene trimming of TCR beta chains was found in a later genetic analysis and replicated in an independent cohort. The study listed 150 to 200 TCR beta chains as associated with cytomegalovirus. A later analysis found that most CMV-associated TCR beta chains appeared HLA-restricted, with HLA associations seemingly driven largely by CMV exposure. Most TCR sequences were seen in very few donors, while some public TCRs were found in many individuals. A further reported finding was that TCR beta sequences accurately predicted the HLA-A and HLA-B alleles for most subjects in the first cohort. CMV serostatus was the only immune exposure information available for the cohort. In a later analysis, HLA-associated TCR beta chains were found to be more clonally expanded and to have lower generation probabilities than equally common non-associated chains. Linkage disequilibrium might explain the correlated functional status among segregating V segments, but an unknown experimental factor could not be excluded. The sequencing pipeline was judged likely to have produced a cluster of highly shared sequence variants as a technical artifact. Strong co-occurrence of HLA alleles, especially DR and DQ, made assigning TCR associations to individual alleles difficult. HLA typing was unavailable for some donors at each locus, so association tests used only the typed subset. This cohort had only TCR beta chains sequenced, and the lack of alpha or paired-chain data limited which features could be detected. According to a later genetic analysis, donors in an Asian-associated ancestry cluster had fewer N-insertions in productive TCRs than the approximately 710-donor mean. Some IMGT-functional V segments, including TRBV6-2 and TRBV6-3, could not be distinguished by the 87-base-pair reads and were therefore excluded.

Trimming removed 4 bases from V and 0 bases from J, leaving 4 bases between the germline ends. According to the germline V gene, CDR1 reads SGHDN and CDR2 reads FVKESK. Inclusive of the bounding cysteine and phenylalanine, the CDR3 is 13 residues long. Just CDR3 DNA is preserved here, 39 bases in frame from base 1. The cohort consisted of 650 to 700 healthy bone marrow donors. At the time of sampling, all cohort members were nominally healthy, though unrecorded immune exposures were likely present. The donor was CMV seropositive and was included in the group of 270 or so seropositive cohort members. A peripheral blood sample was provided by each donor, and peripheral blood mononuclear cells were used for TCR beta sequencing. The Qiagen DNeasy Blood Extraction Kit was used to extract genomic DNA from the blood cell samples. Note on this clone: Its antigen is unknown. Base-call qualities are not available, and no considerably larger clone is one nucleotide away.

The library was built by means of the immunoSEQ multiplex PCR assay. The multiplex PCR relied on a mix of 60 forward primers for TCR Vbeta segments and 13 reverse primers for TCR Jbeta segments. The CDR3 region of rearranged TCR beta genes was amplified from genomic DNA by a multiplex PCR assay. On the Illumina HiSeq System, the amplified TCR beta libraries were sequenced as 87-base-pair reads. As for the original processing: Across the 670 or so repertoires, a later analysis counted roughly 84 million unique TCR beta chains, 9.5 million to 13 million of which were shared by at least two donors. Raw reads were error-corrected and collapsed into unique sequences with a nearest-neighbor algorithm that merged closely related sequences to remove PCR and sequencing errors. Alignment of CDR3 sequences to IMGT reference sequences was used to assign V, D and J gene segments. For a sequence to be retained, at least a six-nucleotide match to both a V gene segment and a J gene segment was required. A rearrangement counted as productive if the CDR3 had no stop codons and remained in frame with V and J, and every other rearrangement counted as non-productive. Following IMGT convention, CDR3 was defined as the stretch from the second conserved V-encoded cysteine to the conserved J-encoded phenylalanine. The earlier analysis of about 560 of the donors excluded any sequence lacking an unambiguous match to a single V gene segment. An earlier analysis of about 590 of the donors classified V segments as functional when productive rearrangements were above 56.7% and as segregating when the standard deviation between donors was above 5%. To diagnose cytomegalovirus status from the catalog of TCR beta chain sequences, a statistical classification framework was built. A later analysis assigned V and J genes by comparing TCR nucleotide sequences with IMGT/GENE-DB human TR gene sequences. A later analysis assigned CDR3 sequences and most-parsimonious VDJ recombination scenarios with the TCRdist pipeline. A later analysis defined each TCR beta chain by its CDR3 amino acid sequence plus V-gene family, and excluded reads lacking a unique V-gene family. To address suspected cross-contamination and a sequencing artifact, a later analysis removed around 600 highly shared, low-generation-probability nucleotide sequences. For each public chain, a later analysis derived a clonal expansion index from normalized ranks of inferred template counts within each repertoire. Generation probabilities in a later analysis came from a VDJ recombination model fitted to out-of-frame rearrangements, and those results were checked against IGoR. In a later analysis, TCR-TCR, TCR-HLA and TCR-CMV co-occurrence was scored with hypergeometric tests, and a repertoire-size bias correction was applied to TCR pairs. To estimate false discovery rates, a later analysis permuted the HLA or CMV assignments 20 times. In a later analysis, co-occurring TCRs were grouped using DBSCAN, and TCRdist sequence similarity was added for clustering within HLA-allele-positive subsets. Co-occurrence clustering excluded repertoires with fewer than 30,000 or more than 120,000 public chains, plus five with anomalous nucleotide sharing. TCRdb re-hosts the immuneACCESS table, in-frame sequences only. Its copies lack some clones; in the studies checked, an unresolved V gene accounts for under half of them, and the cause for the rest is not known. V, J and clone size are those of that table, while D and trimming were read from the DNA. The sample table holds about 100,000 clones, of which 75% were seen once. The ten largest clones add up to approximately 4.8% of the sample.

The TCR comes from a woman aged 18-29 years in good health and CMV-seropositive. This receptor chain uses TRBV14 and TRBJ1-3; no D gene call is confident. The material sequenced was PBMCs. The DNA is as follows: TGTGCCAGCAGCCCTTCCTCTGGAAACACCATATATTTT. The resulting protein is CASSPSSGNTIYF.